This TCR beta chain was obtained from a study of radiation and T cells in renal cell carcinoma. The time point is: baseline pretreatment blood. Specified treatment: 15 Gy SBRT to primary tumor, nephrectomy 4 weeks later. V dropped 10 bases and J dropped 8; count of bases not matched to a gene: 8. The germline V gene encodes CDR1 LNHDA and CDR2 SQIVND (reference sequence). There are 13 residues in the CDR3. TCRdb's table, derived via immunoSEQ multiplex PCR, lists solely in-frame clones and lacks some. The sample consists of 130,000 to 150,000 clones, about nine tenths of them appearing once. The chain employs TRBV19 and TRBJ1-4, with 9 bases lining up with TRBD1. The material was blood, obtained from a patient whose treatment included radiotherapy and nephrectomy. This sequence was found in a woman in her 70s with renal cell carcinoma. The CDR3 reads CATRRTGEEKLFF. CDR3 DNA: TGTGCCACCCGAAGGACAGGGGAGGAAAAACTGTTTTTT.